A selection of T cell receptor beta chains follows, all from one sample in a study of blood T cell repertoires in COVID-19. Some clones are missing from TCRdb's copy, which holds only in-frame ones; the method was immunoSEQ multiplex PCR. The sample includes around 310,000 clones, around 90% of them seen just once. Sequenced input: peripheral blood. All receptors come from a woman aged 25 to 39 with COVID-19, enrolled during active disease. Each CDR3 is given with its conserved first and last residue. The D gene is left open where the match is weak. Rows give clone size only sometimes, using once, few, many, or a class for an expanded clone.

cdr3_aa cdr3_nt cdr3_length clone_size d_call j_call v_call
CATGRGSGELFF TGTGCCACTGGACGGGGATCCGGGGAGCTGTTTTTT 12 - - TRBJ2-2 TRBV15
CASSQREYSYNEQFF TGTGCCAGCAGCCAGCGGGAGTACTCCTACAATGAGCAGTTCTTC 15 - TRBD2 TRBJ2-1 TRBV11-2
CSAPGGVNTGELFF TGCAGCGCTCCAGGAGGAGTGAACACCGGGGAGCTGTTTTTT 14 - - TRBJ2-2 TRBV29-1
CASSPEGRPEQYF TGTGCCAGCAGCCCCGAGGGTAGACCCGAGCAGTACTTC 13 - - TRBJ2-7 TRBV4-2
CASRPGTGLYEQYF TGTGCCAGCAGACCCGGGACAGGGCTTTACGAGCAGTACTTC 14 - TRBD1 TRBJ2-7 TRBV7-8
CASCRQGGTSGANVLTF TGTGCCAGCTGCAGACAGGGGGGGACCTCTGGGGCCAACGTCCTGACTTTC 17 - TRBD1 TRBJ2-6 TRBV25-1
CASSSGKTQYF TGTGCCAGCAGCTCGGGGAAGACCCAGTACTTC 11 - - TRBJ2-5 TRBV7-2
CASSVITEAFF TGTGCCAGCAGCGTTATCACTGAAGCTTTCTTT 11 once - TRBJ1-1 TRBV9
CASSLSPLAGIKNIQYF TGTGCCAGCAGCCTTTCTCCACTAGCGGGGATCAAAAACATTCAGTACTTC 17 - TRBD2 TRBJ2-4 TRBV6-2/TRBV6-3
CASSIHLQRYNEQFF TGCGCCAGCAGCATCCACCTCCAGCGGTACAATGAGCAGTTCTTC 15 - - TRBJ2-1 TRBV5-1
CASSLDLAGDYEQYF TGCGCCAGCAGCTTGGATCTAGCGGGGGACTACGAGCAGTACTTC 15 - TRBD2 TRBJ2-7 TRBV5-1
CAISESGTGDFYGYTF TGTGCCATCAGTGAGTCCGGGACAGGAGACTTCTATGGCTACACCTTC 16 - TRBD1 TRBJ1-2 TRBV10-3
CASAQGRGELFF TGTGCCAGTGCTCAGGGTCGGGGGGAGCTGTTTTTT 12 - - TRBJ2-2 TRBV19
CASSPSLGQFLGQYF TGTGCCAGCAGTCCATCTCTCGGACAGTTCCTCGGGCAGTACTTC 15 - - TRBJ2-7 TRBV28